The TCR beta chain under discussion was sequenced for a study of cytomegalovirus exposure and HLA in healthy donors. CDR1 is KGHSH, CDR2 LQKENI, per germline. Trimming stripped 3 bases from V and 6 bases from J, with 11 bases between. This CDR3 region has 14 residues. Notes on this clone: Antigen unknown.

PCR used 60 Vbeta primers and 13 Jbeta primers. Assay: immunoSEQ multiplex PCR; the TCRdb copy retains only in-frame clones and omits some. The sample comprises some 160,000 clones, over 80% of which are singletons, and under 2% rests with the top ten. Study results and limitations: When analyzed later, a missense DCLRE1C variant was found to be linked to TCR beta V- and J-gene trimming. Overall, about 160 TCR beta chains were annotated as cytomegalovirus-associated. Within an earlier analysis, most TCR beta V segments proved productive either about 87% or about 30% of the time.

The clonotype originates from a woman aged 18-35 years in good health and CMV-seronegative. This chain uses TRBV18 with TRBJ1-4, with a possible D match to TRBD1 (5 bases). The sequencing input was PBMCs. CDR3 coding DNA: TGTGCCAGCTCACCTGTAGGGGCGCATGAAAAACTGTTTTTT. Protein product: CASSPVGAHEKLFF.